This record looks at one T cell receptor (beta chain) sequence and its context. The antigen this receptor binds is unknown. No base qualities exist here, and no much larger clone lies one base off it. The 39 donors, aged about 6 to 100 years, were systemically healthy Caucasian individuals from Russia. Each donor gave about 9.2 milliliters of peripheral blood, drawn into EDTA-treated Vacutainer tubes. Ficoll-Paque density-gradient centrifugation was used to isolate PBMCs, with at least 6 million per sample. Total RNA, at least 5 micrograms per sample, was extracted from PBMCs with Trizol reagent. The percentages of naive CD45RAhigh/CD27high T cells were determined by flow cytometry on a PBMC aliquot from every donor. From its cysteine to its phenylalanine, the CDR3 spans 13 amino acids. Only the CDR3 region is kept as DNA, spanning 39 bases read in frame from base 1. V drops 4 bases and J drops 5 bases, leaving 11 bases in between. CDR1 and CDR2 are read off the germline V gene as SGHDN and FVKESK.

The library relied on 5' RACE. Instrument on record: Illumina HiSeq 2500. A second about 7 to 11 cycle PCR used a sample-barcoded 5' primer and a J-beta primer mix. Each TCR beta cDNA molecule received a unique molecular identifier from a template-switch 5' adaptor carrying 12 random nucleotides. Each sample yielded at least 3 million CDR3-containing paired-end reads. All of the RNA was converted into first-strand cDNA using the Mint cDNA synthesis kit, with a TRBC-specific oligonucleotide serving as the primer. All cDNA was treated with uracil-DNA glycosylase and then went through a first 18-cycle PCR with the universal primers M1SS and BC2_uni_R. The source study handled its data this way. For normalization, 1 million high-quality reads were randomly selected from each sample, with every read carrying a distinct molecular identifier. Reads with shared molecular identifiers were discarded instead of being binned into consensus sequences. MiTCR, with a Q25 quality threshold and the strictest error-elimination algorithm, was used for CDR3 identification, clonotype clustering and error correction. A nonparametric unseen species model with Euler transformation was used to estimate a lower bound on total TCR beta diversity. TCRdb reran the public reads through fastp at Q25 and MiXCR, keeping productive beta chains. Rows matching on CDR3 protein sequence are summarized as one entry with the most common DNA and genes. These V and J calls originate from TCRdb's pipeline instead of the authors' own analysis. The sample includes fewer than 1,200,000 distinct CDR3 sequences, with roughly a quarter observed a single time. 0.65% to 0.75% of the sample goes to the ten largest clones.

The data stem from a study of blood T cells in healthy people across ages (dated by TCRdb to about 2015). Regarding the complete study: In model experiments, template switching captured roughly one uniquely barcoded TCR beta cDNA molecule for every two T cells. To track age-related changes in TCR beta repertoire diversity, the study relied on deep sequencing normalized with unique cDNA molecular identifiers. The donors were split into four age groups: young (average 16 years), middle-aged (roughly 39), aged (more than 55) and long-lived (about 74). Using the same blood draw, the study looked at two additional independent replicas of 1 million unique cDNA reads for two donors, one aged 18 to 29 and the other aged 80 or older.

Points the paper makes about the study in general: Estimates of total diversity based on one million sequenced T cells were regarded as lower bounds and as underestimates. The long-lived group showed more naive CD4+ T cells, fewer expanded clones and increased TCR diversity than the aged group, suggesting age selection. Because profiling used bulk unsorted PBMCs, naive and antigen-experienced compartments could not be compared conclusively. Observed TCR beta diversity per million T cells fell roughly linearly with age, and a significant reduction was already apparent by age around 36. Donor CMV infection status was unknown, potentially confounding age-related changes in expanded clonotypes. A strong correlation was found between observed TCR beta diversity and the percentage of naive T cells measured by flow cytometry.

The data were also submitted as part of a second study, on T cells of mothers and their children. According to the second study: Nine systemically healthy Caucasian individuals, comprising three mothers and their six children, were included as donors. cDNA synthesis consumed the entire amount of extracted RNA, loaded at around 1.4 ug RNA in each 15 ul reaction. In the second PCR, the M1S primer introduced both the sample barcodes and 2-4 random nucleotides. Each mother yielded over 10 million TCR beta CDR3 reads and each child some 3 million reads. Thymic selection similarly shapes TCR recombination output in related and unrelated pairs, with minor effect from inherited differences. Normalized repertoire overlap was always slightly but never significantly higher in related than unrelated mother-child pairs. Persistent microchimeric T cell clones were not detected, at a sensitivity of about 100 clones per million clonotypes. To look for features that set related mother-child pairs apart from unrelated individuals, the researchers ran deep NGS to compare the TCR beta repertoires of mothers and children. The mean age was 40 +/- 4 years for the mothers and about 12 +/- 4 years for the children. After adapters were ligated using NEBNext reagents, the libraries underwent 100+100 nt paired-end sequencing on an Illumina HiSeq 2000. To prevent cross-contamination, the mother and child libraries were prepared one month apart and sequenced in separate runs. Between roughly 500,000 and 2,300,000 distinct TCR beta clonotypes were identified per donor. Naive TCR beta clonotypes were estimated from low-frequency clonotypes matched to each donor's FACS-determined naive share, without sorting.

The rearranged segments are TRBV14 and TRBJ2-5; no confident D gene assignment can be made. This clonotype was obtained from a girl aged 2-15 years in good health. Sequencing was done on a sample of blood. The nucleotide sequence reads TGTGCCAGCAGCCGCCTCACATCGGAGACCCAGTACTTC. Its translation is CASSRLTSETQYF.